This entry concerns a single T cell receptor (beta chain). The sample comes from a study of human T cells and chemical hapten exposure. In the study overall: Epicutaneous patch tests delivered 0.01% DPC to the upper back, with evaluation at 6 days.

Indicated time point: patch test 3, about 24 weeks after DPC sensitization. The treatment was: therapeutic diphenylcyclopropenone sensitization with weekly scalp DPC. V gave up 4 bases and J gave up 3 bases, with 13 bases separating them. Germline V gene sequence: CDR1 SGHTA, CDR2 FQGNSA. The CDR3 is 14 residues long. TCRdb reanalysed the RACE reads using MiXCR and keeps one entry per CDR3 protein. The sample has some 180,000 distinct CDR3 sequences, around 25% seen once. The genes are TRBV7-2 and TRBJ2-7; no definite D call. Here the sequenced sample was whole blood, taken in connection with sensitization to the hapten diphenylcyclopropenone (DPC). The receptor's source is a woman between 40 and 55 years old with alopecia areata. Some clones in this sample may be carry-over from other donors' samples. The DNA for the CDR3 is TGTGCCAGCAGCTCCTCTAGGCTCCTCTACGAGCAGTACTTC. As protein: CASSSSRLLYEQYF.